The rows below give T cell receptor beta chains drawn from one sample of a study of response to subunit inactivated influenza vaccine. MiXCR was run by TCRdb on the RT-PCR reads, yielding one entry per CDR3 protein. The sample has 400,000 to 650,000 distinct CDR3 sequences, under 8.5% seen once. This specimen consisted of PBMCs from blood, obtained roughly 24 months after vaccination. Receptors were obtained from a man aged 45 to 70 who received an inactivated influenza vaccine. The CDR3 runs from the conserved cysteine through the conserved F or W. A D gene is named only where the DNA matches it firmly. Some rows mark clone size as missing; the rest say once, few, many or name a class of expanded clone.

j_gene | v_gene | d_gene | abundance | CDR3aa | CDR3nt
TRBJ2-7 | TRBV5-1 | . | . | CASSQAARGASYEQYF | TGCGCCAGCAGCCAGGCAGCACGGGGGGCTTCCTACGAGCAGTACTTC
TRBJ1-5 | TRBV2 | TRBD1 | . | CASTGQGWSNQPQHF | TGTGCCAGCACTGGACAGGGTTGGAGCAATCAGCCCCAGCATTTT
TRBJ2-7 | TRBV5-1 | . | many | CASSLIGDEQYF | TGCGCCAGCAGCTTGATAGGGGACGAGCAGTACTTC
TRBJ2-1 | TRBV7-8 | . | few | CASSLAFRRDNEQFF | TGTGCCAGCAGCTTAGCGTTCCGACGGGACAATGAGCAGTTCTTC
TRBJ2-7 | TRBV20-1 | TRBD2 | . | CSARDMLAGVHEQYF | TGCAGTGCTAGAGATATGCTAGCGGGAGTCCACGAGCAGTACTTC
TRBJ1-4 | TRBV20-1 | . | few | CSARGAANEKLFF | TGCAGTGCTAGAGGGGCGGCGAATGAAAAACTGTTTTTT
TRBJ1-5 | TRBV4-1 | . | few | CASSQEVAGFQPQHF | TGCGCCAGCAGCCAAGAAGTGGCAGGGTTTCAGCCCCAGCATTTT
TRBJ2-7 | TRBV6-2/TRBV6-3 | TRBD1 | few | CASRDTGAISYEQYF | TGTGCCAGCAGGGATACAGGGGCGATATCCTACGAGCAGTACTTC
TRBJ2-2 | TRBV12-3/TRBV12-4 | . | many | CASRRTGTGELFF | TGTGCCAGCAGACGGACGGGCACCGGGGAGCTGTTTTTT
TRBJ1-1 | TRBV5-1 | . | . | CASSLEPLKGTEAFF | TGCGCCAGCAGCTTGGAGCCGCTTAAGGGTACTGAAGCTTTCTTT
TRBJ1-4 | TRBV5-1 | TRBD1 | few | CASSLGAGGDEKLFF | TGCGCCAGCAGCTTGGGGGCAGGGGGTGATGAAAAACTGTTTTTT
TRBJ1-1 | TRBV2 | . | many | CASSDLARNTEAFF | TGTGCCAGCAGTGATTTGGCCAGGAACACTGAAGCTTTCTTT
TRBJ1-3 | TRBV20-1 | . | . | CSARVFGQLNTIYF | TGCAGTGCTAGAGTTTTTGGACAGCTAAACACCATATATTTT
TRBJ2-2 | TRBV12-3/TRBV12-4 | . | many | CASSLVIETGELFF | TGTGCCAGCAGTTTAGTAATCGAGACCGGGGAGCTGTTTTTT
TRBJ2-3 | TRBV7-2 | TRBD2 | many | CASSLRLAASTDTQYF | TGTGCCAGCAGCCTCAGACTAGCGGCGTCCACAGATACGCAGTATTTT
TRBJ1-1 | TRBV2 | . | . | CASSIQRFAFF | TGTGCCAGCAGTATTCAGAGATTCGCTTTCTTT
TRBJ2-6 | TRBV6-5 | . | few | CASSYWRLTGANVLTF | TGTGCCAGCAGTTACTGGCGACTAACTGGGGCCAACGTCCTGACTTTC
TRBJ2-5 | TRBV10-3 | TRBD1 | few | CAISATGGETQYF | TGTGCCATCAGTGCTACAGGGGGAGAGACCCAGTACTTC
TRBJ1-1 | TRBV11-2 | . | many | CASSSWGMNTEAFF | TGTGCCAGCTCCTCTTGGGGGATGAACACTGAAGCTTTCTTT
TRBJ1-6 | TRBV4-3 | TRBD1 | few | CASSLSLPGQGDSPLHF | TGCGCCAGCAGCCTGTCCTTACCGGGACAGGGTGATTCACCCCTCCACTTT
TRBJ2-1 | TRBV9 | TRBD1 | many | CASSGDREDEQFF | TGTGCCAGCAGCGGGGACAGGGAGGATGAGCAGTTCTTC
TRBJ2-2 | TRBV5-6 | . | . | CASSLFLTGELFF | TGTGCCAGCAGCTTGTTTCTAACCGGGGAGCTGTTTTTT
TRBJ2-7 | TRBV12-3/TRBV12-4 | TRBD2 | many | CASTRKGRGAYEQYF | TGTGCCAGCACCCGAAAGGGGCGGGGGGCCTACGAGCAGTACTTC
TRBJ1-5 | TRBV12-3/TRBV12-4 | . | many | CASTGSNQPQHF | TGTGCCAGCACCGGTAGCAATCAGCCCCAGCATTTT
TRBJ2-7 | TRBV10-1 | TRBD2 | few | CASSVYRGTSGTYEQYF | TGCGCCAGCAGTGTATATCGAGGGACTAGCGGTACCTACGAGCAGTACTTC
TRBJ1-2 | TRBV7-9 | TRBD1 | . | CASSLWDRGVGGYTF | TGTGCCAGCAGCCTATGGGACAGGGGAGTCGGTGGCTACACCTTC
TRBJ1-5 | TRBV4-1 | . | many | CASSQGLSGGINQPQHF | TGCGCCAGCAGCCAAGGCCTTAGCGGGGGAATCAATCAGCCCCAGCATTTT
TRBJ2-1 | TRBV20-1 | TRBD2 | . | CSAEGLAGPYNEQFF | TGCAGTGCTGAGGGACTAGCGGGTCCCTACAATGAGCAGTTCTTC
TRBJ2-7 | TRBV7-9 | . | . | CASSSTPGKDEQYF | TGTGCCAGCAGCTCTACCCCAGGGAAGGACGAGCAGTACTTC
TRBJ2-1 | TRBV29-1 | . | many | CSAPYTKSYNEQFF | TGCAGCGCCCCCTATACAAAGTCCTACAATGAGCAGTTCTTC
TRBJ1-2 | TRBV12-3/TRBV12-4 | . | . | CASSPGPIYGYTF | TGTGCCAGCAGCCCAGGACCCATCTATGGCTACACCTTC
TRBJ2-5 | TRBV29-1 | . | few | CSVAQFPPSQETQYF | TGCAGCGTTGCACAGTTTCCCCCTAGCCAAGAGACCCAGTACTTC
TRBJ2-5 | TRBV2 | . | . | CASTLNGETQYF | TGTGCCAGCACCTTAAACGGAGAGACCCAGTACTTC
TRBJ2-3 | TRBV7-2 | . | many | CASSQDGAFTDTQYF | TGTGCCAGCAGCCAGGACGGTGCCTTCACAGATACGCAGTATTTT
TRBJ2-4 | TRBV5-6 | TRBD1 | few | CASSLGQGVGIQYF | TGTGCCAGCAGCTTGGGGCAGGGGGTTGGCATTCAGTACTTC
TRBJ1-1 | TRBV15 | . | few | CATSRAASNIEAFF | TGTGCCACCAGCAGGGCGGCCTCGAACATTGAAGCTTTCTTT
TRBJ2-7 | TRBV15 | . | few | CATSRRTGYEQYF | TGTGCCACCAGCAGACGGACCGGATACGAGCAGTACTTC
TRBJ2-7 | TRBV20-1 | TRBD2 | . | CSARDQLAGSSLSAYEQYF | TGCAGTGCTAGAGATCAACTAGCGGGTTCCAGTCTATCGGCCTACGAGCAGTACTTC
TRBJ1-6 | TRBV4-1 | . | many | CASSQGTTPLHF | TGCGCCAGCAGCCAAGGGACAACACCCCTCCACTTT
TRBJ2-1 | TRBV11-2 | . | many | CASSPGLLSYNEQFF | TGTGCCAGCAGCCCGGGACTCCTATCCTACAATGAGCAGTTCTTC
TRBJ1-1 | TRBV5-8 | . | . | CASSLEGDWMNTEAFF | TGTGCCAGCAGCTTGGAGGGGGACTGGATGAACACTGAAGCTTTCTTT
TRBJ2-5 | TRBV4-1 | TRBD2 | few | CASSQDLLAGARGETQYF | TGCGCCAGCAGCCAAGATTTATTAGCGGGGGCTCGAGGGGAGACCCAGTACTTC
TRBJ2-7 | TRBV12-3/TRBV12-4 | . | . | CASSLEQGRGYEQYF | TGTGCCAGCAGTTTGGAACAGGGACGAGGCTACGAGCAGTACTTC
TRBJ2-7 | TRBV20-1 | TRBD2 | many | CSARRPSGPYEQYF | TGCAGTGCTAGAAGGCCTAGCGGCCCCTACGAGCAGTACTTC
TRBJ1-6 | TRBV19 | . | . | CASSIDRVNTPLHF | TGTGCCAGTAGTATAGACAGGGTGAATACACCCCTCCACTTT
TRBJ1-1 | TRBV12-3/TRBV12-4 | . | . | CASSFSEATEAFF | TGTGCCAGCAGCTTCAGTGAGGCCACTGAAGCTTTCTTT
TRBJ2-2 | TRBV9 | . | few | CASSVREKGYTGELFF | TGTGCCAGCAGCGTAAGGGAAAAAGGGTACACCGGGGAGCTGTTTTTT
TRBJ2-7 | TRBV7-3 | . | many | CASSAGRDHEQYF | TGTGCCAGCAGCGCAGGCAGGGACCACGAGCAGTACTTC